Below are 13 T cell receptor beta chains sequenced from a single sample in a study of blood T cell repertoires in COVID-19. Measured with immunoSEQ multiplex PCR; TCRdb has only the in-frame clones, and not every one. Here the sample spans a few hundred thousand clones, almost 90% being singletons. The sequencing input was PBMCs or T cells enriched from blood (not recorded which). The source of these receptors is a woman younger than 45 who had been exposed to COVID-19.

The chain couples TRBV6-4 to TRBJ1-2, with D tentatively TRBD1 (5 bases). With 3 bases removed from V and 0 bases from J, the gap between germline ends came to 17 bases. CDR3 length: 17 amino acids. The germline V gene encodes CDR1 MRHNA and CDR2 SNTAGT. CDR3 nucleotide sequence: TGTGCCAGCAGTGAATTTGCGGGGCCGAGCCCTAACTATGGCTACACCTTC. Translating it yields CASSEFAGPSPNYGYTF.

This clone appeared once. The chain combines TRBV28 with TRBJ1-5; 11 bases are shared with TRBD1. The CDR3 length is 16 residues. With V trimmed by 7 bases and J by 5 bases, 10 bases remained unmatched. Germline CDR1 and CDR2: MDHEN and SYDVKM. This CDR3 reads CASNQWRTGGHQPQHF. CDR3 coding DNA: TGTGCCAGCAACCAATGGCGGACAGGGGGCCATCAGCCCCAGCATTTT.

This clone showed up just once. The chain links TRBV5-1 to TRBJ2-2; TRBD2 is a possible D gene (6 bases). CDR3 length: 14 amino acids. V shed 2 bases and J shed 5 bases, with 10 bases lying between them. Germline values: CDR1 SGHRS, CDR2 YFSETQ. The CDR3 bases are TGCGCCAGCAGCTTAGACGGGACTACCGGGGAGCTGTTTTTT. Its protein product is CASSLDGTTGELFF.

This sequence joins TRBV7-9 and TRBJ1-1, with 9 bases aligning to TRBD1. Germline assignment: CDR1 SEHNR and CDR2 FQNEAQ (reference sequence). The CDR3 has 12 amino acids. Trimming at V came to 6 bases and at J to 5 bases, leaving 1 base not matched to a gene. The CDR3 coding sequence is TGTGCCAGCAGGACAGGGGGTACTGAAGCTTTCTTT. It specifies CASRTGGTEAFF.

V is TRBV30 and J is TRBJ2-1; TRBD2 aligns across 7 bases. CDR1 and CDR2 from the germline V gene are GTSNPN and SVGIG (reference sequence). V lost 2 bases, J lost 7 bases, and 17 bases stayed unmatched. The CDR3 runs to 17 residues. CDR3 sequence (DNA): TGTGCCTGGAGTCCGATTCCGGGACTAACAAGGGGTAATGAGCAGTTCTTC. Its protein is CAWSPIPGLTRGNEQFF.

The rearrangement uses TRBV10-2 and TRBJ1-1; 8 bases are shared with TRBD1. The CDR3 has 14 amino acids. Germline-derived CDR1 and CDR2 are WSHSY and SAAADI. The J segment lost 8 bases and the V segment lost 6 bases, leaving 11 bases of the junction unmatched. The chain's CDR3 is CASRGSETGAEAFF. The DNA of the CDR3 is TGCGCCAGCAGGGGAAGCGAGACAGGGGCCGAAGCTTTCTTT.

This clone was counted only a few times. The chain is built from TRBV10-3 and TRBJ1-1; possible D gene TRBD1, 5 bases. Germline CDR1 reads ENHRY; CDR2 reads SYGVKD. V was shortened by 3 bases and J by 5 bases, with 16 bases between the two germline ends. The CDR3 runs 15 residues. The CDR3 loop is CAISESRLGGTEAFF. The CDR3 DNA reads as TGTGCCATCAGTGAATCGCGCCTGGGGGGGACTGAAGCTTTCTTT.

The rearrangement links TRBV5-8 to TRBJ2-3; D is possibly TRBD2 (7 bases). V was pared by 1 base and J by 3 bases, with 12 bases between. CDR3 length: 15 amino acids. Germline V gives CDR1 SGHTS, CDR2 YDEGEE. The CDR3 is CASSLSGGHTDTQYF. The CDR3 DNA is TGTGCCAGCAGCTTGTCCGGGGGGCATACAGATACGCAGTATTTT.

V gene TRBV5-4 combines with J gene TRBJ2-7; the match to TRBD2 covers 7 bases. V was pared by 4 bases and J by 0 bases, with 7 bases of the junction left unmatched. The CDR3 has 15 amino acids. CDR1 and CDR2 from the germline V gene are SGHNT and YYREEE (reference sequence). This CDR3 reads CASSSSGLGSYEQYF. CDR3 nucleotide sequence: TGTGCCAGCAGCAGTAGCGGGTTAGGCTCCTACGAGCAGTACTTC.

This rearrangement joins TRBV29-1 to TRBJ2-2, with 7 bases identical to TRBD1. The CDR3 sequence is 13 residues long. Per the germline V gene, CDR1 is SQVTM and CDR2 is ANQGSEA. V shed 7 bases and J 3 bases; nucleotides not matched to a gene: 5. The CDR3 bases are TGCAGCGCCCAACAGGGGCACACCGGGGAGCTGTTTTTT. Its translation is CSAQQGHTGELFF.

V and J are TRBV7-6 and TRBJ2-1; D call uncertain. Per the germline V gene, CDR1 is SGHVS and CDR2 is FNYEAQ. Trimming took 5 bases from V and 3 from J, leaving 8 bases between them. The CDR3 has 13 amino acids. The CDR3 is CASSPPLYNEQFF. The CDR3 bases are TGTGCCAGCAGCCCGCCACTCTACAATGAGCAGTTCTTC.

The V and J genes are TRBV28 and TRBJ2-3; D may be TRBD2 (5 bases). Trimming pared 10 bases from V and 1 base from J, leaving 9 bases between. This CDR3 is 12 amino acids long. Germline assignment: CDR1 MDHEN and CDR2 SYDVKM. Written as DNA, the CDR3 is TGTGCCACCAACGGGGGCACAGATACGCAGTATTTT. This encodes CATNGGTDTQYF.

The CDR3 nucleotides read TGTGCCAGCAGCTCCCAGGGATTCACCGGGGAGCTGTTTTTT. It encodes CASSSQGFTGELFF. The chain employs TRBV7-9 and TRBJ2-2; possible D gene TRBD1, 5 bases. Trimming removed 4 bases at V and 4 bases at J, with 10 bases between. CDR1 and CDR2 from the germline V gene are SEHNR and FQNEAQ (reference sequence). The CDR3 length is 14 residues.